Listed below are T cell receptor beta chains from one sample, sequenced in a study of long-term antiretroviral therapy in people with HIV. Sequencing was performed with immunoSEQ multiplex PCR; in TCRdb, only in-frame clones are kept and a portion is missing. The sample consists of some 22,000 clones, about 86% of them appearing once. The starting material was unsorted PBMCs, obtained 1.3 years after starting antiretroviral therapy. These receptors came from a man in his sixties with HIV. The CDR3 runs from the conserved cysteine through the conserved F or W. Each record gives: V gene, D gene, J gene, clone size, CDR3 protein, CDR3 DNA. D genes are given only for firm matches. Clone size is given for some rows only: seen once, a few or many times, or a class if the clone is expanded.

V gene: TRBV28; D gene: TRBD1; J gene: TRBJ1-1; clone size: NA; CDR3 protein: CASRGQGAWNTEAFF; CDR3 DNA: TGTGCCAGCAGGGGACAGGGGGCTTGGAACACTGAAGCTTTCTTT
V gene: TRBV6-5; D gene: NA; J gene: TRBJ2-7; clone size: few; CDR3 protein: CASTLRDGPYEQYF; CDR3 DNA: TGTGCCAGCACCTTACGGGACGGGCCCTACGAGCAGTACTTC
V gene: TRBV9; D gene: NA; J gene: TRBJ2-1; clone size: medium-sized; CDR3 protein: CASNTGDNEQFF; CDR3 DNA: TGTGCCAGCAATACGGGGGACAATGAGCAGTTCTTC
V gene: TRBV10-2; D gene: NA; J gene: TRBJ1-1; clone size: NA; CDR3 protein: CASSKSGMNTEAFF; CDR3 DNA: TGCGCCAGCTCAAAGTCCGGCATGAACACTGAAGCTTTCTTT
V gene: TRBV4-1; D gene: NA; J gene: TRBJ2-3; clone size: once; CDR3 protein: CASSHRDTGHTDTQYF; CDR3 DNA: TGCGCCAGCAGCCATCGGGACACTGGACACACAGATACGCAGTATTTT
V gene: TRBV5-1; D gene: NA; J gene: TRBJ2-7; clone size: NA; CDR3 protein: CASSFQGGRSYEQYF; CDR3 DNA: TGCGCCAGCAGCTTCCAGGGGGGGAGGTCCTACGAGCAGTACTTC
V gene: TRBV5-6; D gene: TRBD2; J gene: TRBJ2-5; clone size: NA; CDR3 protein: CASSLVAASGQETQYF; CDR3 DNA: TGTGCCAGCAGCTTGGTGGCGGCTAGCGGGCAAGAGACCCAGTACTTC
V gene: TRBV9; D gene: TRBD2; J gene: TRBJ2-3; clone size: NA; CDR3 protein: CASSVSLAGGETDTQYF; CDR3 DNA: TGTGCCAGCAGCGTTAGCTTAGCGGGAGGGGAGACAGATACGCAGTATTTT
V gene: TRBV10-1; D gene: NA; J gene: TRBJ1-3; clone size: NA; CDR3 protein: CASSDTGPGNTIYF; CDR3 DNA: TGCGCCAGCAGTGATACGGGGCCTGGAAACACCATATATTTT
V gene: TRBV15; D gene: TRBD1; J gene: TRBJ1-1; clone size: NA; CDR3 protein: CATSRSRGQGADTEAFF; CDR3 DNA: TGTGCCACCAGCAGGAGCCGGGGGCAGGGGGCGGACACTGAAGCTTTCTTT
V gene: TRBV18; D gene: TRBD1; J gene: TRBJ2-5; clone size: NA; CDR3 protein: CASSPYPGQGLETQYF; CDR3 DNA: TGTGCCAGCTCACCTTACCCGGGACAGGGGCTAGAGACCCAGTACTTC
V gene: TRBV5-1; D gene: TRBD1; J gene: TRBJ2-7; clone size: NA; CDR3 protein: CASSSDRGIYEQYF; CDR3 DNA: TGCGCCAGCAGCTCCGACAGGGGGATCTACGAGCAGTACTTC
V gene: TRBV7-6; D gene: NA; J gene: TRBJ2-2; clone size: NA; CDR3 protein: CASSLVTNTGELFF; CDR3 DNA: TGTGCCAGCAGCTTGGTAACGAACACCGGGGAGCTGTTTTTT
V gene: TRBV6-6; D gene: NA; J gene: TRBJ2-4; clone size: NA; CDR3 protein: CASSYSLTAKNIQYF; CDR3 DNA: TGTGCCAGCAGTTACTCGTTAACAGCCAAAAACATTCAGTACTTC
V gene: TRBV6-1; D gene: TRBD1; J gene: TRBJ1-5; clone size: once; CDR3 protein: CASSEAPRGQLPPQHF; CDR3 DNA: TGTGCCAGCAGTGAAGCACCGAGGGGGCAATTGCCGCCCCAGCATTTT
V gene: TRBV5-4; D gene: NA; J gene: TRBJ2-2; clone size: NA; CDR3 protein: CASSQKGVNTGELFF; CDR3 DNA: TGTGCCAGCAGCCAGAAAGGGGTAAACACCGGGGAGCTGTTTTTT
V gene: TRBV2; D gene: NA; J gene: TRBJ2-5; clone size: NA; CDR3 protein: CASSRHYVKETQYF; CDR3 DNA: TGTGCCAGCAGCCGTCACTACGTAAAAGAGACCCAGTACTTC
V gene: TRBV19; D gene: NA; J gene: TRBJ1-2; clone size: few; CDR3 protein: CASSSRVADYGYTF; CDR3 DNA: TGTGCCAGTAGTAGCAGGGTTGCAGACTATGGCTACACCTTC
V gene: TRBV27; D gene: NA; J gene: TRBJ1-1; clone size: NA; CDR3 protein: CASSSWGTNTEAFF; CDR3 DNA: TGTGCCAGCAGTTCTTGGGGTACGAACACTGAAGCTTTCTTT